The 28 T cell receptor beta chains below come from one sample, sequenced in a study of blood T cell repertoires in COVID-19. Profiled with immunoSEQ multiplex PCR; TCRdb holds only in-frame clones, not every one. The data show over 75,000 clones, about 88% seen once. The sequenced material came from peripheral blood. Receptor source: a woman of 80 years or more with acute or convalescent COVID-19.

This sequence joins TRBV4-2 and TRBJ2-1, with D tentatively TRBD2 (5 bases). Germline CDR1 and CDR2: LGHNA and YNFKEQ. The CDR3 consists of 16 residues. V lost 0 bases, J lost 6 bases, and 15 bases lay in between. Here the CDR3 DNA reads TGTGCCAGCAGCCAAGAGCGGCTAGGAGGAGCCAATGAGCAGTTCTTC. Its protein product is CASSQERLGGANEQFF.

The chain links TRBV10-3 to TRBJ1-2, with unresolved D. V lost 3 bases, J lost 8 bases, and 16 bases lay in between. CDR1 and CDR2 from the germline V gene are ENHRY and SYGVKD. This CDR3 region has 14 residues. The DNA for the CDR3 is TGTGCCATCAGTGAAGATATGCGGGCCCCCGGCTACACCTTC. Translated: CAISEDMRAPGYTF.

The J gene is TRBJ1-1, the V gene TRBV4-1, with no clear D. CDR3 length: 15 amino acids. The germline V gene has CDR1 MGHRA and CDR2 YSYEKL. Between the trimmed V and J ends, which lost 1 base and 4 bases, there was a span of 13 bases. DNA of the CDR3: TGCGCCAGCAGCCAAGGTCCCCAGGTAGGCACTGAAGCTTTCTTT. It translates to CASSQGPQVGTEAFF.

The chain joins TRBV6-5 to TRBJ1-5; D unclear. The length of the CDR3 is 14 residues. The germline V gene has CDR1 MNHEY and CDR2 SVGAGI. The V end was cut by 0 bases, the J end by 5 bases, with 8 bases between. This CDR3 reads CASSYSFGDQPQHF. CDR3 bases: TGTGCCAGCAGTTACTCGTTCGGGGATCAGCCCCAGCATTTT.

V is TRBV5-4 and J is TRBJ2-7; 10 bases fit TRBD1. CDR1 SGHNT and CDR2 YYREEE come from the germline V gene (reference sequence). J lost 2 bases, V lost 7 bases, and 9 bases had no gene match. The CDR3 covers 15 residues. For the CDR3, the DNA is TGTGCCAGCTCCGCGGCCGGACAGGGGGCCTACGAGCAGTACTTC. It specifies CASSAAGQGAYEQYF.

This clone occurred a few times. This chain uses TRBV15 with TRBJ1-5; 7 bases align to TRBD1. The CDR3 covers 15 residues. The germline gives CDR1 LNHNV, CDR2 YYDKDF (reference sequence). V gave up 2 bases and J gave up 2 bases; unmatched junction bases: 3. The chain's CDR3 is CATSRPGTGNQPQHF. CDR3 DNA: TGTGCCACCAGCAGACCCGGGACAGGCAATCAGCCCCAGCATTTT.

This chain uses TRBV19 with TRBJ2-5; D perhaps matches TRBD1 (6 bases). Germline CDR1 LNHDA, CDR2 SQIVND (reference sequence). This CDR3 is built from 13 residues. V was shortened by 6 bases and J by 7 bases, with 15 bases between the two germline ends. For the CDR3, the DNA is TGTGCCAGTAGGACAGGCCAGGGACGGACCCAGTACTTC. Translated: CASRTGQGRTQYF.

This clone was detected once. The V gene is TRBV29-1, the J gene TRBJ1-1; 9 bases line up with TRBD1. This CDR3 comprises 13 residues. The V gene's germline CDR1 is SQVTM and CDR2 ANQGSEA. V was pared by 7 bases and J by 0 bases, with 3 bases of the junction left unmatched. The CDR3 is CSAGTGLNTEAFF. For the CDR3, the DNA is TGCAGCGCCGGGACAGGGTTGAACACTGAAGCTTTCTTT.

In nucleotides, the CDR3 is TGTGCCAGCAGCGTAGACTACACCGGGACCCAGTACTTC. Protein: CASSVDYTGTQYF. The J gene is TRBJ2-5, the V gene TRBV9, with D hard to call. The CDR3 length is 13 residues. Germline CDR1 reads SGDLS; CDR2 reads YYNGEE. V lost 0 bases, J lost 7 bases, and 10 bases lay in between.

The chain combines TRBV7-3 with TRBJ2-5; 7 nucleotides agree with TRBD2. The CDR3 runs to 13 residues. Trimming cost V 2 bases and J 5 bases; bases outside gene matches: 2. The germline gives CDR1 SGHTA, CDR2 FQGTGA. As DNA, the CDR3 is TGTGCCAGCAGCTTAGCGGGAGTTGAGACCCAGTACTTC. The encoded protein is CASSLAGVETQYF.

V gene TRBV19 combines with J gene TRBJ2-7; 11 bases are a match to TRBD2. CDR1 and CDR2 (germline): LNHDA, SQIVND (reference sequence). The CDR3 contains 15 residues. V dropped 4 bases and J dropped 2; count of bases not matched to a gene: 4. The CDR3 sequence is CASSTSGGRTYEQYF. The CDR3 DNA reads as TGTGCCAGTAGTACTAGCGGGGGGAGGACCTACGAGCAGTACTTC.

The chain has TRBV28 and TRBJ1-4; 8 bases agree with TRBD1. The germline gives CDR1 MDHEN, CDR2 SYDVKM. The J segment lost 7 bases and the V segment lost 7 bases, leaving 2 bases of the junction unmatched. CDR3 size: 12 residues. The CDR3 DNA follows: TGTGCCAGCACGGACAGGGCTGAAAAACTGTTTTTT. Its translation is CASTDRAEKLFF. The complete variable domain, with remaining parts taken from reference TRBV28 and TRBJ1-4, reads DVKVTQSSRYLVKRTGEKVFLECVQDMDHENMFWYRQDPGLGLRLIYFSYDVKMKEKGDIPEGYSVSREKKERFSLILESASTNQTSMYLCASTDRAEKLFFGSGTQLSVL.

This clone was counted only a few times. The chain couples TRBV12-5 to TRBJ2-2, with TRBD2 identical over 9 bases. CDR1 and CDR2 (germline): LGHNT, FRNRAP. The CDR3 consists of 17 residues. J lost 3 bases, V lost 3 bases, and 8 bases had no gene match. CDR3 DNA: TGTGCTAGTGGTTTCCCAGCGGGGGGTAGTTACACCGGGGAGCTGTTTTTT. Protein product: CASGFPAGGSYTGELFF.

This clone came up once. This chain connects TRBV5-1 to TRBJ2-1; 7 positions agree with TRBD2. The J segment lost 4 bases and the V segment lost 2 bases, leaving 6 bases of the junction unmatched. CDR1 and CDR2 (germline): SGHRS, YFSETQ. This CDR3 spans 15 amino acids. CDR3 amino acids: CASSFGGNEYNEQFF. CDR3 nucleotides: TGCGCCAGCAGCTTCGGGGGGAATGAATACAATGAGCAGTTCTTC.

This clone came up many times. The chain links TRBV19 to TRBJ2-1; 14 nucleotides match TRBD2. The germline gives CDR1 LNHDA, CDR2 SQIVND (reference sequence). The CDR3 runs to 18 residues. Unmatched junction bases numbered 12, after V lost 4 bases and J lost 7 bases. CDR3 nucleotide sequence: TGTGCCAGTAGTAGGAACCCTCCGGGACTAGCGGGAGTTAATGAGCAGTTCTTC. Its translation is CASSRNPPGLAGVNEQFF. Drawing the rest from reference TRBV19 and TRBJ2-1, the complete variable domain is DGGITQSPKYLFRKEGQNVTLSCEQNLNHDAMYWYRQDPGQGLRLIYYSQIVNDFQKGDIAEGYSVSREKKESFPLTVTSAQKNPTAFYLCASSRNPPGLAGVNEQFFGPGTRLTVL.

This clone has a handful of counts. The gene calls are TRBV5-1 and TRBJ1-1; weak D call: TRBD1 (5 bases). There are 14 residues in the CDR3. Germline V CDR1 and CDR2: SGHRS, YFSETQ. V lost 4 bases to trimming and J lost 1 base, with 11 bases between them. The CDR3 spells CASSARTGNTEAFF. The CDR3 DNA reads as TGCGCCAGCAGCGCAAGAACAGGGAACACTGAAGCTTTCTTT.

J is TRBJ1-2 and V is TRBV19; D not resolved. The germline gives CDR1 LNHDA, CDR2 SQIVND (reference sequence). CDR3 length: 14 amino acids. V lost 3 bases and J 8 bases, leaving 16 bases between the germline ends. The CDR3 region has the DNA TGTGCCAGTAGTATCACGGTAGAAGAGAAGGGCTACACCTTC. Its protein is CASSITVEEKGYTF. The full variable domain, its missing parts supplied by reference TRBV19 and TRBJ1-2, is DGGITQSPKYLFRKEGQNVTLSCEQNLNHDAMYWYRQDPGQGLRLIYYSQIVNDFQKGDIAEGYSVSREKKESFPLTVTSAQKNPTAFYLCASSITVEEKGYTFGSGTRLTVV.

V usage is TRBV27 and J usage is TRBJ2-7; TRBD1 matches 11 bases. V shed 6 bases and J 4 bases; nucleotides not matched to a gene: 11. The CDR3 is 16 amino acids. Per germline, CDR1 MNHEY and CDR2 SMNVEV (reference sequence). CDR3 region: CASSLMVGQGVYEQYF. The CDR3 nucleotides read TGTGCCAGCAGCCTGATGGTGGGACAGGGGGTTTACGAGCAGTACTTC.

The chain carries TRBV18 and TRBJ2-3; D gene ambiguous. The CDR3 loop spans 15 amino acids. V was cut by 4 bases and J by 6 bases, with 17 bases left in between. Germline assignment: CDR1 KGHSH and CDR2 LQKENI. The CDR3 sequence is CASSRANLMVDTQYF. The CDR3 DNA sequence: TGTGCCAGCTCACGGGCGAACCTAATGGTGGATACGCAGTATTTT.

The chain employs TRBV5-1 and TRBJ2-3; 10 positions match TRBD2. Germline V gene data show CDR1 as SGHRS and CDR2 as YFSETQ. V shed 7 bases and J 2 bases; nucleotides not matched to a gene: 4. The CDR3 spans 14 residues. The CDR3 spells CASHSGRATDTQYF. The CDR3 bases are TGCGCCAGCCACAGCGGGAGGGCCACAGATACGCAGTATTTT. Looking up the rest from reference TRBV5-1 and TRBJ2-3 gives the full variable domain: KAGVTQTPRYLIKTRGQQVTLSCSPISGHRSVSWYQQTPGQGLQFLFEYFSETQRNKGNFPGRFSGRQFSNSRSEMNVSTLELGDSALYLCASHSGRATDTQYFGPGTRLTVL.

The CDR3 sequence: CASSQTAGGSGEAFF. DNA of the CDR3: TGTGCCAGCTCACAAACGGCAGGGGGCTCGGGTGAAGCTTTCTTT. This chain joins TRBV18 and TRBJ1-1, with 8 bases aligning to TRBD1. Losses at the gene ends were 4 bases for V and 7 bases for J; bases not matched to a gene: 11. The CDR3 sequence is 15 residues long. The V gene's germline CDR1 is KGHSH and CDR2 LQKENI.

The CDR3 DNA reads TGTGCCAGCAGCTTTGACAGGCAAGAGACCCAGTACTTC. Encoded protein: CASSFDRQETQYF. The gene calls are TRBV5-4 and TRBJ2-5; TRBD1 is a possible D gene (6 bases). V shed 2 bases and J shed 2 bases, with 7 bases lying between them. The CDR3 loop spans 13 amino acids. Germline lookup yields CDR1 SGHNT and CDR2 YYREEE (reference sequence).

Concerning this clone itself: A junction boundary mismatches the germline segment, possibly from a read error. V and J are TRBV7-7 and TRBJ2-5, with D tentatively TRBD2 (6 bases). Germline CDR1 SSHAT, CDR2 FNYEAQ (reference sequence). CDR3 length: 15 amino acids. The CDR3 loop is CASSLGEGTEETQYF. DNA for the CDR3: TGTGCTAGCAGCTTAGGAGAAGGGACTGAAGAGACCCAGTACTTC.

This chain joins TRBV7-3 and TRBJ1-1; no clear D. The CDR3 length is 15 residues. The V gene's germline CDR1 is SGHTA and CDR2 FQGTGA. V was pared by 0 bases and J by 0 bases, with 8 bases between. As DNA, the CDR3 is TGTGCCAGCAGCTTAACGAAACTCTTGAACACTGAAGCTTTCTTT. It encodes CASSLTKLLNTEAFF.

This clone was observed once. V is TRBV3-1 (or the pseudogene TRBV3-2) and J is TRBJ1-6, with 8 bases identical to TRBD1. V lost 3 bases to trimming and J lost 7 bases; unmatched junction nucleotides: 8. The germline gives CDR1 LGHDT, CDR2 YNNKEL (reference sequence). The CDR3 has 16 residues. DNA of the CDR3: TGTGCCAGCAGCCACACCGGACAGGGCCGCAATTCACCCCTCCACTTT. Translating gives CASSHTGQGRNSPLHF.

The CDR3 reads CAWSRALGQGSTDTQYF. CDR3 bases: TGTGCCTGGAGTCGGGCCCTAGGACAGGGGAGCACAGATACGCAGTATTTT. The V gene is TRBV30, the J gene TRBJ2-3; 9 bases agree with TRBD1. The germline gives CDR1 GTSNPN, CDR2 SVGIG (reference sequence). J gave up 0 bases and V 2 bases, and 9 bases lay outside the gene matches. The CDR3 loop spans 17 amino acids.

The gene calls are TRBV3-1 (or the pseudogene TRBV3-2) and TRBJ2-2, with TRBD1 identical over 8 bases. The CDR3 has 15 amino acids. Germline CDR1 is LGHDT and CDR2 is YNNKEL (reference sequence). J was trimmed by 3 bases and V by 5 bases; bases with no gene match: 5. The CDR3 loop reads CASSEQGADTGELFF. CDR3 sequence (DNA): TGTGCCAGCAGCGAGCAGGGGGCTGACACCGGGGAGCTGTTTTTT.

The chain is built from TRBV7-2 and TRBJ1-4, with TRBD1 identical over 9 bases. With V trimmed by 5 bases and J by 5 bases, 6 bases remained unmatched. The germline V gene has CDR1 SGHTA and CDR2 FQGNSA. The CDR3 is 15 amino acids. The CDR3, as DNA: TGTGCCAGCAGCCTCCAGGGACAGGGAAATGAAAAACTGTTTTTT. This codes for CASSLQGQGNEKLFF. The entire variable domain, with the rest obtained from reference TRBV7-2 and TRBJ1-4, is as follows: GAGVSQSPSNKVTEKGKDVELRCDPISGHTALYWYRQSLGQGLEFLIYFQGNSAPDKSGLPSDRFSAERTGGSVSTLTIQRTQQEDSAVYLCASSLQGQGNEKLFFGSGTQLSVL.